Here is one T cell receptor beta chain with its context. Its antigen is not known. The data stem from a study of OX40 agonist ivuxolimab in advanced cancers. The study, taken as a whole, reports: Also present in some nonresponders was a low level of normalized T-cell clonal expansion.

The CDR3 length is 13 residues. V was pared by 4 bases and J by 2 bases, with 6 bases between. Germline V lookup: CDR1 LNHDA, CDR2 SQIVND (reference sequence). Data came from immunoSEQ multiplex PCR; TCRdb stores just in-frame clones and leaves some out. The sample consists of tens of thousands of clones, roughly 87% of them appearing once. Source: CD4+ or CD8+ T cells sorted from blood, taken in a trial of the OX40 agonist ivuxolimab. The chain links TRBV19 to TRBJ2-1; TRBD1 might be the D (6 bases). The receptor's source is an adult with an advanced solid tumor such as melanoma, head and neck, liver or kidney cancer. CDR3 DNA: TGTGCCAGTAGTAAGGGGGCCTACAATGAGCAGTTCTTC. Protein sequence: CASSKGAYNEQFF. The entire variable domain, with the rest obtained from reference TRBV19 and TRBJ2-1, is as follows: DGGITQSPKYLFRKEGQNVTLSCEQNLNHDAMYWYRQDPGQGLRLIYYSQIVNDFQKGDIAEGYSVSREKKESFPLTVTSAQKNPTAFYLCASSKGAYNEQFFGPGTRLTVL.